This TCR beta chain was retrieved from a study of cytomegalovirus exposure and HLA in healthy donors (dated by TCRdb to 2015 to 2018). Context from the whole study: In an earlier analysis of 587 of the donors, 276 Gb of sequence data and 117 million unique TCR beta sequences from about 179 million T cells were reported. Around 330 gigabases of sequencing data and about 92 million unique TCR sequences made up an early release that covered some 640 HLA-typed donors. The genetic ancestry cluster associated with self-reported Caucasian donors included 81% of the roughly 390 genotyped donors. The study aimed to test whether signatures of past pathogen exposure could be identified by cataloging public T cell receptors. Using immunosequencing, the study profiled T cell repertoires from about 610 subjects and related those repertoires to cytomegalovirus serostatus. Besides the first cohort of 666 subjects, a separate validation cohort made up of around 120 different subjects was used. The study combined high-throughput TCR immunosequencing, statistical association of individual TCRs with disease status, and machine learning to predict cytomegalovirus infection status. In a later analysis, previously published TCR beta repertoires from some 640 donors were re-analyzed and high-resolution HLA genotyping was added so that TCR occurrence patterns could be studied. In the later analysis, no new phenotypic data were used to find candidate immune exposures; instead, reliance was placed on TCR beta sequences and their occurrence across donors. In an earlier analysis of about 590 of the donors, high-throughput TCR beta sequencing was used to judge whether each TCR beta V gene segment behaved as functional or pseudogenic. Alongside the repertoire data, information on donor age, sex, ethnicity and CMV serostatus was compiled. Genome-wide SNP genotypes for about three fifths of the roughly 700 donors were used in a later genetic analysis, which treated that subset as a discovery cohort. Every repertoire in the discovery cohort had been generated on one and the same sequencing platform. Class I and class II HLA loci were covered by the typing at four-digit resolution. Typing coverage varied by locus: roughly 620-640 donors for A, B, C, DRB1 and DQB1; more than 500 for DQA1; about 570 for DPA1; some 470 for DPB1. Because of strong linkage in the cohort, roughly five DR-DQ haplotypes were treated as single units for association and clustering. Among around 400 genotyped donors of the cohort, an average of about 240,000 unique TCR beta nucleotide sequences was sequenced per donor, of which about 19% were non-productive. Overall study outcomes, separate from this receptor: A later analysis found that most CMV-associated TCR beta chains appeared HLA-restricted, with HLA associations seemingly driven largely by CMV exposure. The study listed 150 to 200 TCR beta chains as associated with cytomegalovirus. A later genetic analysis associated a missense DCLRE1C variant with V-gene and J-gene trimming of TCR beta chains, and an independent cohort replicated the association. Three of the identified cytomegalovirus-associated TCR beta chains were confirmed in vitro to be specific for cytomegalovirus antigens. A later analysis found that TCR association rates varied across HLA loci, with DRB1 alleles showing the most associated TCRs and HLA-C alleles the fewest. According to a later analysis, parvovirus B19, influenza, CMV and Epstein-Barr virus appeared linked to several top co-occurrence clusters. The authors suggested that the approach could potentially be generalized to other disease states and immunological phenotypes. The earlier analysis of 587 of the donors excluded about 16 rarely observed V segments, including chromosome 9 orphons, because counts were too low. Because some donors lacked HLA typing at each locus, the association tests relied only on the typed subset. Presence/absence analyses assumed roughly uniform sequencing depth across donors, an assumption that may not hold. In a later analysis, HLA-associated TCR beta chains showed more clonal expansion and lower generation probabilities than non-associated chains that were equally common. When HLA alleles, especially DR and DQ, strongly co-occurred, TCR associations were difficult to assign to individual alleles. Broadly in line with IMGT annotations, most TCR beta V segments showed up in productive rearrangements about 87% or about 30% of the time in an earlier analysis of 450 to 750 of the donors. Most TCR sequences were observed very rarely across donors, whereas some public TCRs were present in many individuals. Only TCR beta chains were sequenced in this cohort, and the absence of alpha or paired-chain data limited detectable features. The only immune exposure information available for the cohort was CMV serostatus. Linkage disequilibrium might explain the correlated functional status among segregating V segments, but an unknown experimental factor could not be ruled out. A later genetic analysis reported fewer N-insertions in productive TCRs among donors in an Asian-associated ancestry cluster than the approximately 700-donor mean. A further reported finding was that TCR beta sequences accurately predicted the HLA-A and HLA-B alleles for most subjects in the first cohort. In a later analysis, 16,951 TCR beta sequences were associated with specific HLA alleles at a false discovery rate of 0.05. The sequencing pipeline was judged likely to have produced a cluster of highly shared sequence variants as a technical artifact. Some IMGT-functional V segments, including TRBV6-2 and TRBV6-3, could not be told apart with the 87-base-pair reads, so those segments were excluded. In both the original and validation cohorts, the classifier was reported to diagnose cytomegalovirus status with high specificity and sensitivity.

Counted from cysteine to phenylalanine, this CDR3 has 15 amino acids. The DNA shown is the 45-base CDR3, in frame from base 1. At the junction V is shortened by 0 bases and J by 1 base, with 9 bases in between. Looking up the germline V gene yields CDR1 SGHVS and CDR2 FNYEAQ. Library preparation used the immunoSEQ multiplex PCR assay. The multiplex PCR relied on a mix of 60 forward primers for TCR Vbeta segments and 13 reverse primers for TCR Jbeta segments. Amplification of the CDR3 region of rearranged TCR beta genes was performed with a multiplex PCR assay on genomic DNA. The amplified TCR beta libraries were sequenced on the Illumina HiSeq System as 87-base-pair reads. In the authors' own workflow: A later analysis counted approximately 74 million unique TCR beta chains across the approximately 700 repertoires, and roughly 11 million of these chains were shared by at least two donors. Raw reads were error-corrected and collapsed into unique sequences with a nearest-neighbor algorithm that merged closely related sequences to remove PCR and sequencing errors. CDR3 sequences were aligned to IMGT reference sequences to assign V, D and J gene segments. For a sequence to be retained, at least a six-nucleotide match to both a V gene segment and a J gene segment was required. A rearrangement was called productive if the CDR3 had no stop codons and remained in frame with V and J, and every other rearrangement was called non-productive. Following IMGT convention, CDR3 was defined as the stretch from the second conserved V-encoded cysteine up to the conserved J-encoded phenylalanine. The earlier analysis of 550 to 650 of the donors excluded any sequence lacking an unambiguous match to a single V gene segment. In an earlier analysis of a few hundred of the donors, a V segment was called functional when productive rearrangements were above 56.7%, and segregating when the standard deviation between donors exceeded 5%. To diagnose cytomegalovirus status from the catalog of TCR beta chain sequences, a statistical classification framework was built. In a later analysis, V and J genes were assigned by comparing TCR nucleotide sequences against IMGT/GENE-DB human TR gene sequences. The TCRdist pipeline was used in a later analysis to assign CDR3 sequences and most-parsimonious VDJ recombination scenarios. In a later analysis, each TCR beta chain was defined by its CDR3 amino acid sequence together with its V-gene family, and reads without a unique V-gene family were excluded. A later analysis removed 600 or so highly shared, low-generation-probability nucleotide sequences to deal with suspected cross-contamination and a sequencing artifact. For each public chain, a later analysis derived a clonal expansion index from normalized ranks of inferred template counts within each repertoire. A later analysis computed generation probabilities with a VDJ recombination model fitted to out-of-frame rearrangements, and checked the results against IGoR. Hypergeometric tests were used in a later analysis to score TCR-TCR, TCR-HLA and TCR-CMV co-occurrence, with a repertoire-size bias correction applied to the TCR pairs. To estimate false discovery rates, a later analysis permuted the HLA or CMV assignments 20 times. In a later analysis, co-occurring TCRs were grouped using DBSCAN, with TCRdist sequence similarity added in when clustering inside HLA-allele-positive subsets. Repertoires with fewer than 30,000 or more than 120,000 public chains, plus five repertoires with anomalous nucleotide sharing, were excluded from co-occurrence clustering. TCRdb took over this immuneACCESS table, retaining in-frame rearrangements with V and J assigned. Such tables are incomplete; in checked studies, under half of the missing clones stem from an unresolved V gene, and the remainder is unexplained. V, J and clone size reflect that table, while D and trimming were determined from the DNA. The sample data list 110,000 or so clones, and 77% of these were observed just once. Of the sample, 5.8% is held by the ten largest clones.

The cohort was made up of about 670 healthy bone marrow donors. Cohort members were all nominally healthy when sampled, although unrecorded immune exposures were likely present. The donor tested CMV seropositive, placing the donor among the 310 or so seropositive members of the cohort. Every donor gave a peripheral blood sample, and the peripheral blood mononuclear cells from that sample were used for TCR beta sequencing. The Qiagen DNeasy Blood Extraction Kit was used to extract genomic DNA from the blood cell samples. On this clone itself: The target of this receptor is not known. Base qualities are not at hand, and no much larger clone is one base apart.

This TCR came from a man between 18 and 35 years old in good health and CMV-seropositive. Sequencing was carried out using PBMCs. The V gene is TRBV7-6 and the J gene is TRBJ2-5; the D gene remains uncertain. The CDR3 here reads CASSLAGWVQETQYF. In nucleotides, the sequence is TGTGCCAGCAGCTTAGCGGGCTGGGTCCAAGAGACCCAGTACTTC.